This T cell receptor beta chain appears in the sequencing data of a study of T cells in localized non-small cell lung cancer. Notes on the study in general: Tumor showed lower T cell clonality than uninvolved adjacent lung, where it was highest.

A word on this clone: Its antigen is unidentified.

Trimming cost V 0 bases and J 9 bases, with 9 bases left between them. The CDR3 contains 13 residues. The germline V gene encodes CDR1 LNHDA and CDR2 SQIVND (reference sequence). Here immunoSEQ multiplex PCR was the method, and the copy in TCRdb shows in-frame clones only, minus some. The sample consists of some 19,000 clones, just over 90% of them appearing once. This specimen consisted of peripheral blood, obtained before any cancer treatment. The chain has TRBV19 and TRBJ1-5; no clear D gene. This receptor was obtained from a male donor older than 55 with stage I squamous cell lung carcinoma. This CDR3 reads CASSIDREGPQHF. In nucleotides, the CDR3 is TGTGCCAGTAGTATAGATCGAGAGGGGCCCCAGCATTTT.